The 12 T cell receptor beta chains reported below all come from one sample, sequenced in a study of CD8 T cells in Susac syndrome. RNA was extracted with the RNeasy kit, and a quantity of about 0.45 to 1 ug was reverse transcribed using random hexamers. TCRdb redid the calling of the immunoSEQ multiplex PCR reads with MiXCR, one entry per CDR3 protein. Here the sample spans 120,000 to 150,000 distinct CDR3 sequences, roughly 94% being singletons. Sequencing was carried out using CD8+ T cells from PBMCs. The receptors were sampled from a human donor in good health.

J is TRBJ2-1 and V is TRBV27; D ambiguous. Germline CDR1 MNHEY, CDR2 SMNVEV (reference sequence). V gave up 2 bases and J gave up 9 bases, with 8 bases separating them. The CDR3 is 12 residues long. The CDR3 reads CASSLGLGEQFF. The CDR3 bases are TGTGCCAGCAGTTTAGGGTTGGGTGAGCAGTTCTTC.

The V call is TRBV29-1, the J call TRBJ2-2; D may be TRBD1 (6 bases). The CDR3 spans 15 residues. The V gene's germline CDR1 is SQVTM and CDR2 ANQGSEA. Trimming stripped 6 bases from V and 0 bases from J, with 14 bases between. In DNA, the CDR3 is TGCAGCGTGGGTGGGGACACCGCGAACACCGGGGAGCTGTTTTTT. Translated: CSVGGDTANTGELFF.

The chain carries TRBV7-9 and TRBJ2-2; D remains ambiguous. The germline V gene encodes CDR1 SEHNR and CDR2 FQNEAQ (reference sequence). V was clipped by 4 bases and J by 4 bases, with 7 bases between them. The CDR3 covers 13 residues. This CDR3 is CASSSARTGELFF. The CDR3 bases are TGTGCCAGCAGCTCCGCCCGCACCGGGGAGCTGTTTTTT. Full variable domain (missing parts from reference TRBV7-9 and TRBJ2-2): DTGVSQNPRHKITKRGQNVTFRCDPISEHNRLYWYRQTLGQGPEFLTYFQNEAQLEKSRLLSDRFSAERPKGSFSTLEIQRTEQGDSAMYLCASSSARTGELFFGEGSRLTVL.

This chain connects TRBV9 to TRBJ2-5; TRBD2 matches at 11 bases. This CDR3 comprises 15 residues. Germline lookup yields CDR1 SGDLS and CDR2 YYNGEE. After removal of 0 bases from V and 5 bases from J, the junction contained 3 bases not matched to a gene. CDR3 bases: TGTGCCAGCAGCGTAGGACTAGCGGGGCTGGAGACCCAGTACTTC. Encoded protein: CASSVGLAGLETQYF.

The chain couples TRBV27 to TRBJ2-2; TRBD2 matches 10 bases. Germline V lookup: CDR1 MNHEY, CDR2 SMNVEV (reference sequence). Trimming cost V 5 bases and J 5 bases; bases outside gene matches: 2. The CDR3 has 14 residues. The CDR3 region has the DNA TGTGCCAGCAGTGGGACTAGCGAGACCGGGGAGCTGTTTTTT. Translating it yields CASSGTSETGELFF.

This sequence joins TRBV12-3 or TRBV12-4 and TRBJ2-3; 12 bases match TRBD2. The CDR3 totals 15 residues. The V segment lost 6 bases and the J segment 3 bases; nucleotides outside the gene matches: 4. The CDR3 DNA sequence: TGTGCCAGCAGACCTGGACTAGCGGGGACAGATACGCAGTATTTT. It translates to CASRPGLAGTDTQYF.

The V and J genes are TRBV30 and TRBJ2-1, with 9 bases identical to TRBD2. This CDR3 spans 13 amino acids. Germline lookup yields CDR1 GTSNPN and CDR2 SVGIG (reference sequence). The J segment lost 10 bases and the V segment lost 6 bases, leaving 10 bases of the junction unmatched. Written as DNA, the CDR3 is TGTGCCTGTTTAGCGGGAGAGGTTGGAGAGCAGTTCTTC. It is translated as CACLAGEVGEQFF.

The V and J genes are TRBV20-1 and TRBJ2-7, with a weak D call TRBD1 (5 bases). This CDR3 comprises 13 residues. CDR1 and CDR2 (germline): DFQATT, SNEGSKA (reference sequence). Trimming removed 3 bases at V and 0 bases at J, with 9 bases between. CDR3 bases: TGCAGTGCTAGTGGGGCCAGCTCCTACGAGCAGTACTTC. Encoded protein: CSASGASSYEQYF.

The chain carries TRBV24-1 and TRBJ1-2; a weak D match, TRBD1 (6 bases). The CDR3 is 15 amino acids. The V gene lost 4 bases and the J gene lost 0 bases, with 11 bases spanning the gap. CDR1 KGHDR and CDR2 SFDVKD come from the germline V gene. The CDR3 sequence: CATSDPRTANYGYTF. The CDR3, as DNA: TGTGCCACCAGTGACCCCCGGACAGCTAACTATGGCTACACCTTC.

CDR3 sequence: CASSVGGGLQPQHF. The CDR3 DNA is TGTGCCAGCAGCGTAGGTGGAGGTTTGCAGCCCCAGCATTTT. The V gene is TRBV9, the J gene TRBJ1-5; D not resolved. Trimming cost V 0 bases and J 7 bases, with 11 bases left between them. The CDR3 totals 14 residues. Germline V gene lookup returns CDR1 SGDLS and CDR2 YYNGEE.

The chain joins TRBV12-3 or TRBV12-4 to TRBJ2-7; TRBD2 aligns across 11 bases. The V segment lost 3 bases and the J segment 2 bases; nucleotides outside the gene matches: 0. The CDR3 spans 14 residues. The CDR3 coding sequence is TGTGCCAGCAGTTTTAGCGGGAGGGCCTACGAGCAGTACTTC. Translation: CASSFSGRAYEQYF.

This chain links TRBV6-2 or TRBV6-3 with TRBJ1-2; D unclear. The length of the CDR3 is 13 residues. Deletions cut 6 bases from V and 2 bases from J, with 10 bases between. Germline values: CDR1 MNHEY, CDR2 SVGEGT. CDR3: CASRQTLNYGYTF. As DNA, the CDR3 is TGTGCCAGCAGGCAAACCCTAAACTATGGCTACACCTTC.